Presented here are 20 T cell receptor beta chains from one specimen sequenced in a study of blood T cell repertoires in COVID-19. This table comes from immunoSEQ multiplex PCR, and its TCRdb copy is limited to in-frame clones, with some not included. The repertoire holds around 120,000 clones, around 89% seen once, with 3.5% to 4% in the top ten. The specimen sequenced was peripheral blood. These receptor sequences come from a woman aged 60-70 years with COVID-19, enrolled during active disease.

In this sample, this clone turned up once. The rearrangement links TRBV3-1 (or the pseudogene TRBV3-2) to TRBJ2-3; tentative D call: TRBD1 (5 bases). The germline V gene has CDR1 LGHDT and CDR2 YNNKEL (reference sequence). This CDR3 comprises 12 residues. V gave up 1 base and J gave up 8 bases, with 7 bases separating them. In nucleotides, the CDR3 is TGTGCCAGCAGCCAAGGTCAGGGTACGCAGTATTTT. Its protein product is CASSQGQGTQYF.

This clone was observed a single time. V usage is TRBV6-1 and J usage is TRBJ2-3; 9 bases are shared with TRBD1. Germline V gene sequence: CDR1 MNHNS, CDR2 SASEGT. J was trimmed by 4 bases and V by 1 base; bases with no gene match: 12. This CDR3 has 18 residues. The chain's CDR3 is CASSEEGGTGRPPDTQYF. The DNA of the CDR3 is TGTGCCAGCAGTGAAGAAGGCGGGACAGGGCGCCCTCCAGATACGCAGTATTTT.

The chain carries TRBV5-8 and TRBJ1-4; TRBD1 aligns across 10 bases. V shed 7 bases, J shed 5 bases, and the junction held 8 bases outside the gene matches. This CDR3 has 15 amino acids. The germline V gene has CDR1 SGHTS and CDR2 YDEGEE. CDR3 loop: CASQPVGQGNEKLFF. The DNA for the CDR3 is TGTGCCAGCCAACCCGTGGGACAGGGGAATGAAAAACTGTTTTTT.

The chain uses TRBV5-4 and TRBJ1-1; D call uncertain. The V end lost 0 bases, the J end lost 4 bases, and 10 bases lay between the germline ends. Germline V CDR1 and CDR2: SGHNT, YYREEE (reference sequence). The CDR3 runs to 14 residues. Written as DNA, the CDR3 is TGTGCCAGCAGCTTGGGAGGGATTGTCACTGAAGCTTTCTTT. Its translation is CASSLGGIVTEAFF.

The chain uses TRBV28 and TRBJ1-6; possibly TRBD1 for D (5 bases). The CDR3 loop spans 17 amino acids. Germline V gene lookup returns CDR1 MDHEN and CDR2 SYDVKM. V lost 4 bases, J lost 4 bases, and 17 bases lay in between. For the CDR3, the DNA is TGTGCCAGCAGTTCCTCCGCGGGGCAGGATTATAATTCACCCCTCCACTTT. Protein: CASSSSAGQDYNSPLHF.

This chain uses TRBV30 with TRBJ1-6, with unresolved D. The ends were cut back, 3 bases at V and 7 bases at J, with 10 bases in the middle. There are 13 residues in the CDR3. CDR1 is GTSNPN and CDR2 is SVGIG in the germline V gene (reference sequence). The CDR3 sequence is CAWSPAKNSPLHF. CDR3 bases: TGTGCCTGGAGCCCAGCGAAAAATTCACCCCTCCACTTT.

The chain couples TRBV3-1 (or the pseudogene TRBV3-2) to TRBJ2-2; perhaps TRBD2 as D (5 bases). V dropped 3 bases and J dropped 1 base, with 9 bases sitting between them. The germline CDR1 and CDR2 sequences are LGHDT and YNNKEL (reference sequence). CDR3 length equals 15 residues. CDR3: CASSQRAGNTGELFF. The CDR3 nucleotides read TGTGCCAGCAGCCAGAGGGCAGGGAACACCGGGGAGCTGTTTTTT.

This rearrangement joins TRBV9 to TRBJ2-7; 8 nucleotides agree with TRBD1. Germline CDR1 reads SGDLS; CDR2 reads YYNGEE. This CDR3 spans 17 amino acids. Trimming took 0 bases from V and 5 from J; bases not matched to a gene: 13. The CDR3 nucleotides are TGTGCCAGCAGCGTAGAAGTCACTTGGACAGGGCCCCACGAGCAGTACTTC. This translates into CASSVEVTWTGPHEQYF.

The rearrangement uses TRBV3-1 (or the pseudogene TRBV3-2) and TRBJ2-5; D gene unclear. Trimming cost V 4 bases and J 5 bases, with 8 bases left between them. The CDR3 is 12 amino acids. CDR1 and CDR2 (germline): LGHDT, YNNKEL (reference sequence). CDR3 DNA: TGTGCCAGCAGCCGAGGCTCCGAGACCCAGTACTTC. Protein: CASSRGSETQYF.

This chain links TRBV7-2 with TRBJ2-1; 7 nucleotides line up with TRBD1. The CDR3 covers 17 residues. From germline, CDR1 is SGHTA and CDR2 FQGNSA. J lost 8 bases, V lost 5 bases, and 18 bases had no gene match. This chain's CDR3 is CASSNTGVGIAHDEQFF. As DNA, the CDR3 is TGTGCCAGCAGCAATACAGGGGTAGGGATCGCCCACGATGAGCAGTTCTTC.

V usage is TRBV4-3 and J usage is TRBJ1-1; D is possibly TRBD1 (5 bases). The CDR3 covers 15 residues. Trimming took off 1 base at V and 3 bases at J, with 12 bases between the two ends. Looked up from germline, CDR1 is LGHNA and CDR2 is YSLEER. CDR3 loop: CASSQGGWGDTEAFF. The DNA of the CDR3 is TGCGCCAGCAGCCAAGGGGGTTGGGGGGACACTGAAGCTTTCTTT.

This chain joins TRBV19 and TRBJ2-4, with 11 bases aligning to TRBD2. Germline CDR1 is LNHDA and CDR2 is SQIVND (reference sequence). The CDR3 runs 16 residues. V was pared by 1 base and J by 4 bases, with 3 bases of the junction left unmatched. This CDR3 reads CASSIAVAGGKNIQYF. The CDR3 DNA follows: TGTGCCAGTAGTATAGCGGTAGCGGGGGGGAAAAACATTCAGTACTTC.

This clone has just one count. The gene calls are TRBV27 and TRBJ2-7; 8 nucleotides align to TRBD2. Germline loops: CDR1 MNHEY, CDR2 SMNVEV (reference sequence). There are 15 residues in the CDR3. With V trimmed by 2 bases and J by 3 bases, 6 bases remained unmatched. In nucleotides, the CDR3 is TGTGCCAGCAGTTTACTGCGGGGGGAAAACTACGAGCAGTACTTC. As protein: CASSLLRGENYEQYF.

This clone was recorded once. The rearrangement uses TRBV12-5 and TRBJ1-3, with D tentatively TRBD1 (6 bases). V was pared by 4 bases and J by 1 base, with 14 bases between. Germline CDR1 is LGHNT and CDR2 is FRNRAP. The length of the CDR3 is 16 residues. For the CDR3, the DNA is TGTGCTAGTGGTTCGCTACAGGGTCTGTCTGGAAACACCATATATTTT. Translating it yields CASGSLQGLSGNTIYF.

The rearrangement links TRBV7-3 to TRBJ2-1, with TRBD1 identical over 7 bases. The CDR3 runs to 17 residues. The J segment lost 2 bases and the V segment lost 4 bases, leaving 11 bases of the junction unmatched. Germline loops: CDR1 SGHTA, CDR2 FQGTGA. The CDR3 DNA reads TGTGCCAGCAGCTCAAACAGGGGTGGAGGCACCTACAATGAGCAGTTCTTC. Protein product: CASSSNRGGGTYNEQFF.

The chain links TRBV6-5 to TRBJ1-1; TRBD1 aligns across 7 bases. The CDR3 contains 14 residues. The V gene's germline CDR1 is MNHEY and CDR2 SVGAGI. Losses at the gene ends were 5 bases for V and 5 bases for J; bases not matched to a gene: 8. The CDR3 sequence: CASSNRGGSTEAFF. CDR3 DNA sequence: TGTGCCAGCAGTAACAGGGGTGGGAGTACTGAAGCTTTCTTT.

For the CDR3, the DNA is TGTGCCAGCAGTTTATTTGGACTAGCGGGGAGCACAGATACGCAGTATTTT. It yields the protein CASSLFGLAGSTDTQYF. The V gene is TRBV2, the J gene TRBJ2-3, with 12 bases fitting TRBD2. The germline CDR1 and CDR2 sequences are SNHLY and FYNNEI. The CDR3 has 17 amino acids. V shed 5 bases and J 0 bases; nucleotides not matched to a gene: 6.

The chain employs TRBV19 and TRBJ1-4; TRBD1 agrees at 7 bases. After removal of 1 base from V and 4 bases from J, the junction contained 6 bases not matched to a gene. This CDR3 spans 16 amino acids. Per the germline V gene, CDR1 is LNHDA and CDR2 is SQIVND (reference sequence). CDR3 amino acids: CASSIVPGQLNEKLFF. The CDR3 DNA reads as TGTGCCAGTAGTATAGTTCCGGGACAGCTTAATGAAAAACTGTTTTTT.

J is TRBJ1-2 and V is TRBV28; 9 positions agree with TRBD1. Germline V gives CDR1 MDHEN, CDR2 SYDVKM. There are 15 residues in the CDR3. V lost 7 bases, J lost 5 bases, and 11 bases stayed unmatched. CDR3 region: CASNTGQGSGYGYTF. In DNA, the CDR3 is TGTGCCAGCAATACGGGACAGGGAAGTGGTTATGGCTACACCTTC.

The gene calls are TRBV2 and TRBJ1-3; 10 bases align to TRBD1. This CDR3 contains 15 residues. Trimming took 6 bases from V and 4 from J; bases not matched to a gene: 6. The V gene's germline CDR1 is SNHLY and CDR2 FYNNEI. The chain's CDR3 is CASSRDRGSGNTIYF. The DNA for the CDR3 is TGTGCCAGCAGCCGGGACAGGGGTTCCGGAAACACCATATATTTT.